Following are 24 T cell receptor beta chains from one sample sequenced in a study of blood T cell repertoires in COVID-19. The data were produced by immunoSEQ multiplex PCR, yet TCRdb's version contains in-frame clones alone and is incomplete. The sample includes approximately 100,000 clones, 80% to 85% of them seen just once. What was sequenced was peripheral blood. Source of these receptors: a man in his 60s with acute or convalescent COVID-19.

This clone occurred once. This rearrangement joins TRBV10-2 to TRBJ2-6; 8 bases align to TRBD1. CDR3 length equals 15 residues. Trimming cost V 8 bases and J 0 bases; bases outside gene matches: 3. Germline V gene data show CDR1 as WSHSY and CDR2 as SAAADI. The CDR3 DNA follows: TGCGCCAGCCGACAGGGGAGCTCTGGGGCCAACGTCCTGACTTTC. Protein sequence: CASRQGSSGANVLTF.

The chain recombines TRBV11-2 with TRBJ1-1; D is ambiguous. CDR1 SGHAT and CDR2 FQNNGV come from the germline V gene. The CDR3 totals 13 residues. Trimming cost V 1 base and J 7 bases, with 10 bases left between them. CDR3 nucleotide sequence: TGTGCCAGCAGCTTAGGACTCTATGGTGAAGCTTTCTTT. It yields the protein CASSLGLYGEAFF. Full variable domain (remainder filled in from reference TRBV11-2 and TRBJ1-1): EAGVAQSPRYKIIEKRQSVAFWCNPISGHATLYWYQQILGQGPKLLIQFQNNGVVDDSQLPKDRFSAERLKGVDSTLKIQPAKLEDSAVYLCASSLGLYGEAFFGQGTRLTVV.

This chain uses TRBV30 with TRBJ1-1; the D is unclear. There are 14 residues in the CDR3. V was pared by 1 base and J by 2 bases, with 11 bases between. Germline CDR1 reads GTSNPN; CDR2 reads SVGIG (reference sequence). CDR3 amino acids: CAWSDFALNTEAFF. In nucleotides, the CDR3 is TGTGCCTGGAGTGATTTTGCACTAAACACTGAAGCTTTCTTT.

This chain joins TRBV5-1 and TRBJ1-1, with D tentatively TRBD1 (5 bases). Trimming took 5 bases from V and 7 from J, leaving 18 bases between them. The CDR3 loop spans 14 amino acids. Looked up from germline, CDR1 is SGHRS and CDR2 is YFSETQ. This CDR3 reads CASSLPAGKNEAFF. CDR3 sequence (DNA): TGCGCCAGCAGTCTCCCGGCAGGGAAAAATGAAGCTTTCTTT.

This chain joins TRBV11-2 and TRBJ2-1, with TRBD1 matching 9 bases. The CDR3 loop spans 15 amino acids. V dropped 5 bases and J dropped 4; count of bases not matched to a gene: 6. Germline CDR1 SGHAT, CDR2 FQNNGV. Written as DNA, the CDR3 is TGTGCCAGCAGCCTGGACAGGGGCCCTTACAATGAGCAGTTCTTC. As protein: CASSLDRGPYNEQFF.

The rearrangement joins TRBV25-1 to TRBJ2-5, with a tentative D call TRBD2 (6 bases). Germline-derived CDR1 and CDR2 are MGHDK and SYGVNS. The CDR3 runs 15 residues. V was pared by 2 bases and J by 0 bases, with 10 bases between. CDR3: CASSEPGTYQETQYF. The CDR3 DNA reads as TGTGCCAGCAGTGAACCTGGGACTTACCAAGAGACCCAGTACTTC.

This clone was detected a few times. The DNA for the CDR3 is TGCGCCAGCAGCAGGGGACAGGGAAGCACTGAAGCTTTCTTT. It codes for CASSRGQGSTEAFF. V is TRBV5-1 and J is TRBJ1-1; 9 positions agree with TRBD1. Trimming cost V 4 bases and J 4 bases; bases outside gene matches: 5. The CDR3 extends over 14 amino acids. Germline lookup yields CDR1 SGHRS and CDR2 YFSETQ.

The CDR3 loop is CASSRTGESSYNEQFF. In DNA, the CDR3 is TGCGCCAGCAGCCGTACAGGGGAGAGCTCCTACAATGAGCAGTTCTTC. The chain carries TRBV5-1 and TRBJ2-1; the match to TRBD1 covers 7 bases. V lost 4 bases and J lost 0; bases outside the gene matches: 7. Looked up from germline, CDR1 is SGHRS and CDR2 is YFSETQ. This CDR3 comprises 16 residues.

This chain joins TRBV10-1 and TRBJ2-1; TRBD2 agrees at 16 bases. CDR1 is WNHNN and CDR2 is SYGVQD in the germline V gene (reference sequence). The V segment lost 7 bases and the J segment 2 bases; nucleotides outside the gene matches: 5. There are 17 residues in the CDR3. CDR3 region: CASTGTSGGDTYNEQFF. The CDR3 region has the DNA TGCGCCAGCACCGGGACTAGCGGGGGGGACACCTACAATGAGCAGTTCTTC.

V is TRBV4-2 and J is TRBJ1-6; D is possibly TRBD1 (6 bases). Between the trimmed V and J ends, which lost 4 bases and 11 bases, there was a span of 24 bases. Looked up from germline, CDR1 is LGHNA and CDR2 is YNFKEQ. The length of the CDR3 is 17 residues. CDR3 nucleotides: TGTGCCAGCAGCCTGGGAGGCGGGGGCTCAGCTATTGCACCCCTCCACTTT. Translating gives CASSLGGGGSAIAPLHF.

The CDR3 DNA reads as TGTGCCTGGGCCGCGGGAGGTGGCTACGAGCAGTACTTC. Protein product: CAWAAGGGYEQYF. This chain connects TRBV30 to TRBJ2-7; 8 nucleotides agree with TRBD2. CDR3 length: 13 amino acids. Germline V gene data show CDR1 as GTSNPN and CDR2 as SVGIG (reference sequence). The V and J ends lost 5 bases and 3 bases, in that order; junction bases with no gene match: 6. The entire variable domain, with the rest obtained from reference TRBV30 and TRBJ2-7, is as follows: SQTIHQWPATLVQPVGSPLSLECTVEGTSNPNLYWYRQAAGRGLQLLFYSVGIGQISSEVPQNLSASRPQDRQFILSSKKLLLSDSGFYLCAWAAGGGYEQYFGPGTRLTVT.

The rearrangement joins TRBV4-2 to TRBJ1-1; D possibly corresponds to TRBD1 (5 bases). The CDR3 loop spans 15 amino acids. CDR1 is LGHNA, CDR2 YNFKEQ, per germline. The V gene lost 4 bases and the J gene lost 0 bases, with 12 bases spanning the gap. In DNA, the CDR3 is TGTGCCAGCAGCCCAGAGGGGACTTTGAACACTGAAGCTTTCTTT. Protein: CASSPEGTLNTEAFF.

The chain has TRBV29-1 and TRBJ2-5; 7 positions agree with TRBD2. Germline trimming cut 4 bases from V and 0 bases from J; bases unmatched to any gene: 2. Germline lookup yields CDR1 SQVTM and CDR2 ANQGSEA. The CDR3 totals 13 residues. CDR3 residues: CSVVGGDQETQYF. The CDR3 nucleotides read TGCAGCGTTGTTGGGGGGGACCAAGAGACCCAGTACTTC. Full variable domain (outside the CDR3, taken from reference TRBV29-1 and TRBJ2-5): SAVISQKPSRDICQRGTSLTIQCQVDSQVTMMFWYRQQPGQSLTLIATANQGSEATYESGFVIDKFPISRPNLTFSTLTVSNMSPEDSSIYLCSVVGGDQETQYFGPGTRLLVL.

The genes are TRBV6-5 and TRBJ1-2; 7 bases are a match to TRBD1. Germline V gene sequence: CDR1 MNHEY, CDR2 SVGAGI. The CDR3 length is 15 residues. After removal of 8 bases from V and 2 bases from J, the junction contained 11 bases not matched to a gene. The CDR3 region is CASGDRDRFNYGYTF. CDR3 DNA sequence: TGTGCCAGCGGGGACCGGGACAGATTCAACTATGGCTACACCTTC.

V is TRBV5-4 and J is TRBJ1-2; D is unresolved. V lost 0 bases to trimming and J lost 7 bases, with 22 bases between them. The CDR3 runs to 17 residues. The germline gives CDR1 SGHNT, CDR2 YYREEE (reference sequence). The CDR3 sequence is CASSLEVRSVGDSGYTF. CDR3 sequence (DNA): TGTGCCAGCAGCTTGGAAGTACGGTCCGTCGGGGATAGTGGCTACACCTTC.

CDR3 sequence reads: CASSMASGGITSNTGELFF. The CDR3 DNA sequence: TGTGCCAGCAGCATGGCTAGCGGGGGGATAACTTCGAACACCGGGGAGCTGTTTTTT. The chain couples TRBV5-5 to TRBJ2-2; 11 positions agree with TRBD2. Germline V gives CDR1 SGHKS, CDR2 YYEKEE (reference sequence). The CDR3 covers 19 residues. The V gene end was trimmed by 4 bases and the J gene end by 0 bases; junction bases not matched to a gene: 11.

In its sample, this clone was seen once. This chain links TRBV24-1 with TRBJ2-7; 7 bases match TRBD1. The germline gives CDR1 KGHDR, CDR2 SFDVKD. CDR3 length: 14 residues. After removal of 4 bases from V and 6 bases from J, the junction contained 8 bases not matched to a gene. The CDR3 nucleotides read TGTGCCACCAGTGAGACAGGGCGGGTAGGCGAGCAGTACTTC. Its translation is CATSETGRVGEQYF.

The CDR3 DNA follows: TGTGCCAGCAGCTTAGATTGGGGGGGCGAAGGCTACACCTTC. This sequence encodes CASSLDWGGEGYTF. V is TRBV11-2 and J is TRBJ1-2; D may be TRBD1 (6 bases). Per the germline V gene, CDR1 is SGHAT and CDR2 is FQNNGV. CDR3 length equals 14 residues. The germline V and J ends were trimmed by 0 bases and 8 bases, with 13 bases remaining between them.

J is TRBJ1-1 and V is TRBV5-8; 8 positions match TRBD1. CDR1 and CDR2 (germline): SGHTS, YDEGEE. V lost 4 bases to trimming and J lost 5 bases; unmatched junction nucleotides: 10. This CDR3 region has 15 residues. The CDR3 DNA follows: TGTGCCAGCAGCAGAAACAGGGGGGGGTGGACTGAAGCTTTCTTT. Translated, it gives CASSRNRGGWTEAFF.

The V gene is TRBV2, the J gene TRBJ2-2, with TRBD1 identical over 7 bases. Germline V gene sequence: CDR1 SNHLY, CDR2 FYNNEI. The CDR3 extends over 15 amino acids. The V gene end was trimmed by 2 bases and the J gene end by 1 base; junction bases not matched to a gene: 1. DNA of the CDR3: TGTGCCAGCAGTGAAAGACAGGGGAACACCGGGGAGCTGTTTTTT. The encoded protein is CASSERQGNTGELFF.

The rearrangement uses TRBV4-1 and TRBJ1-4; D perhaps matches TRBD1 (6 bases). Per germline, CDR1 MGHRA and CDR2 YSYEKL. The CDR3 is made up of 16 amino acids. The V end lost 0 bases, the J end lost 4 bases, and 12 bases lay between the germline ends. This CDR3 is CASSQDPAGVNEKLFF. For the CDR3, the DNA is TGCGCCAGCAGCCAAGATCCGGCAGGGGTTAATGAAAAACTGTTTTTT.

This clone occurred a few times. V gene TRBV5-8 combines with J gene TRBJ2-3; a possible D gene is TRBD2 (6 bases). The CDR3 has 16 residues. Germline V gene data show CDR1 as SGHTS and CDR2 as YDEGEE. V lost 5 bases and J lost 2, with 18 bases in between. The CDR3 sequence is CASRVPGREFTDTQYF. The DNA for the CDR3 is TGTGCCAGCAGAGTCCCGGGACGGGAGTTCACAGATACGCAGTATTTT.

The chain combines TRBV5-1 with TRBJ1-6; 9 nucleotides agree with TRBD1. From germline, CDR1 is SGHRS and CDR2 YFSETQ. There are 14 residues in the CDR3. Germline trimming cut 5 bases from V and 10 bases from J; bases unmatched to any gene: 7. The CDR3 region has the DNA TGCGCCAGCAGTACGGGACAGGGAGAATCACCCCTCCACTTT. Translated: CASSTGQGESPLHF.

The rearrangement uses TRBV5-6 and TRBJ2-3, with TRBD2 matching 8 bases. Losses at the gene ends were 3 bases for V and 2 bases for J; bases not matched to a gene: 11. The V gene's germline CDR1 is SGHDT and CDR2 YYEEEE. The length of the CDR3 is 17 residues. The CDR3 sequence: CASSWGGAGGLTDTQYF. As DNA, the CDR3 is TGTGCCAGCAGCTGGGGAGGGGCGGGGGGCCTCACAGATACGCAGTATTTT.